A selection of T cell receptor beta chains follows, all from one sample in a study of T cell repertoires in cytomegalovirus infection. TCRdb independently ran MiXCR on the reads; one entry per CDR3 protein. The data show 360,000 or so distinct CDR3 sequences, roughly 36% seen once. Antigen specificity for these receptors is unknown. The starting material was cultured PBMCs, obtained from culture after CMV antigen stimulation. These receptors came from a human donor in good health (CMV status not recorded). Some clones in this sample may be carry-over from other donors' samples. Both conserved end residues are part of each CDR3. Fields, in order: J gene, D gene, clone size, CDR3 length, V gene, CDR3 protein, CDR3 DNA. D genes are given only for firm matches. Expanded clones are given a class, and other clones once, few, many or no size at all.

>TRBJ2-5|-|once|15|TRBV6-6
CASTRLANNQETQYF
TGTGCCAGCACCCGATTGGCCAATAACCAAGAGACCCAGTACTTC
>TRBJ1-4|-|-|13|TRBV2
CASRVGTNEKLFF
TGTGCCAGCAGGGTCGGAACTAATGAAAAACTGTTTTTT
>TRBJ2-2|TRBD2|-|16|TRBV7-9
CASSLPGLGYTGELFF
TGTGCCAGCAGCTTACCGGGACTAGGGTACACCGGGGAGCTGTTTTTT
>TRBJ2-6|-|few|16|TRBV28
CASSPTGLTGANVLTF
TGTGCCAGCAGTCCAACAGGGCTTACTGGGGCCAACGTCCTGACTTTC
>TRBJ2-1|TRBD2|-|18|TRBV7-2
CASSLGVSGSSGYNEQFF
TGTGCCAGCAGCTTAGGTGTTAGCGGGAGTTCTGGCTACAATGAGCAGTTCTTC
>TRBJ1-1|-|-|12|TRBV28
CASNQGWTEAFF
TGTGCCAGCAATCAGGGGTGGACTGAAGCTTTCTTT
>TRBJ1-5|-|few|14|TRBV19
CASSSDRLHQPQHF
TGTGCCAGTAGTTCTGACAGATTACATCAGCCCCAGCATTTT
>TRBJ2-7|TRBD1|many|13|TRBV15
CATSMDRSRGQYF
TGTGCCACCAGCATGGACAGGTCTCGTGGGCAGTACTTC
>TRBJ2-2|-|-|19|TRBV7-9
CASTRGTLQGSRNTGELFF
TGTGCCAGCACCCGGGGGACACTACAGGGGTCACGAAACACCGGGGAGCTGTTTTTT
>TRBJ1-1|-|-|16|TRBV6-8
CASSYSLIQMNTEAFF
TGTGCCAGCAGTTACTCGTTAATCCAGATGAACACTGAAGCTTTCTTT
>TRBJ2-3|-|few|15|TRBV27
CASRTAGGAADTQYF
TGTGCCAGCCGTACCGCAGGGGGGGCCGCAGATACGCAGTATTTT
>TRBJ2-1|-|many|14|TRBV7-4
CASSFGLPGNEQFF
TGTGCCAGCAGCTTTGGTCTACCGGGGAATGAGCAGTTCTTC
>TRBJ2-3|TRBD2|-|14|TRBV20-1
CSASDAGGTDTQYF
TGCAGTGCTAGTGATGCGGGAGGGACAGATACGCAGTATTTT
>TRBJ2-1|-|few|14|TRBV28
CASSLGTPPREQFF
TGTGCCAGCAGCCTCGGGACTCCGCCCCGTGAGCAGTTCTTC